One and the same sample provided the 30 T cell receptor beta chains below, sequenced in a study of cytomegalovirus exposure and HLA in healthy donors. Primers included in the PCR were 60 Vbeta and 13 Jbeta primers. Method: immunoSEQ multiplex PCR; TCRdb's copy keeps in-frame clones and lacks some. In the table there are 250,000 to 350,000 clones, 86% of which are singletons. The sequenced sample was PBMCs. The receptors here all came from a man in his forties in good health and CMV-seropositive.

CDR3 in amino acids: CASSLRTGRGEAFF. In DNA, the CDR3 is TGTGCCAGCAGCCTCCGGACAGGGCGAGGGGAAGCTTTCTTT. The J gene is TRBJ1-1, the V gene TRBV11-2; TRBD1 agrees at 8 bases. Germline V gene sequence: CDR1 SGHAT, CDR2 FQNNGV. CDR3 size: 14 residues. V trimming: 5 bases; J trimming: 8 bases; junction bases outside the gene matches: 10. Complete variable domain (other parts from reference TRBV11-2 and TRBJ1-1): EAGVAQSPRYKIIEKRQSVAFWCNPISGHATLYWYQQILGQGPKLLIQFQNNGVVDDSQLPKDRFSAERLKGVDSTLKIQPAKLEDSAVYLCASSLRTGRGEAFFGQGTRLTVV.

The chain has TRBV5-1 and TRBJ1-3; D unclear. The CDR3 consists of 15 residues. Trimming removed 0 bases at V and 0 bases at J, with 7 bases between. Per the germline V gene, CDR1 is SGHRS and CDR2 is YFSETQ. The CDR3 DNA is TGCGCCAGCAGCTTGGGCGGGGACTCTGGAAACACCATATATTTT. Its protein product is CASSLGGDSGNTIYF.

The chain couples TRBV5-1 to TRBJ1-2; no definite D call. Trimming pared 5 bases from V and 0 bases from J, leaving 11 bases between. The CDR3 has 14 residues. CDR1 and CDR2 from the germline V gene are SGHRS and YFSETQ. DNA of the CDR3: TGCGCCAGCAGACTGGACTACTCTAACTATGGCTACACCTTC. It is translated as CASRLDYSNYGYTF. Supplemented by reference TRBV5-1 and TRBJ1-2, the full variable domain reads KAGVTQTPRYLIKTRGQQVTLSCSPISGHRSVSWYQQTPGQGLQFLFEYFSETQRNKGNFPGRFSGRQFSNSRSEMNVSTLELGDSALYLCASRLDYSNYGYTFGSGTRLTVV.

The V gene is TRBV20-1, the J gene TRBJ1-2; 7 bases align to TRBD1. J gave up 8 bases and V 7 bases, and 7 bases lay outside the gene matches. Germline CDR1 is DFQATT and CDR2 is SNEGSKA (reference sequence). The CDR3 loop spans 11 amino acids. The CDR3 is CSGLTGIGYTF. CDR3 nucleotide sequence: TGCAGTGGGTTGACAGGGATCGGCTACACCTTC.

This clone was found once. CDR3 sequence reads: CASSPLGLLPYGYTF. The CDR3 coding sequence is TGTGCCAGCAGTCCTCTGGGGCTGCTCCCCTATGGCTACACCTTC. This chain uses TRBV27 with TRBJ1-2; possible D gene TRBD1, 5 bases. This CDR3 has 15 residues. V lost 5 bases, J lost 4 bases, and 17 bases lay in between. Germline V gene lookup returns CDR1 MNHEY and CDR2 SMNVEV (reference sequence).

This chain's CDR3 is CASSLPGGSGEQYF. The CDR3 DNA follows: TGTGCCAGCAGTTTACCCGGGGGTTCGGGCGAGCAGTACTTC. The chain combines TRBV28 with TRBJ2-7; possible D gene TRBD2, 6 bases. The germline V gene encodes CDR1 MDHEN and CDR2 SYDVKM. CDR3 length: 14 residues. V gave up 2 bases and J gave up 6 bases, with 14 bases separating them.

The chain joins TRBV25-1 to TRBJ2-7, with 10 bases lining up with TRBD2. The germline V gene has CDR1 MGHDK and CDR2 SYGVNS. V shed 0 bases, J shed 2 bases, and the junction held 1 base outside the gene matches. The CDR3 covers 15 residues. CDR3 region: CASSEYTSGAYEQYF. In nucleotides, the CDR3 is TGTGCCAGCAGTGAATATACTAGCGGGGCCTACGAGCAGTACTTC.

This clone has just one count. The gene calls are TRBV15 and TRBJ2-7, with D perhaps matching TRBD2 (5 bases). Germline CDR1 reads LNHNV; CDR2 reads YYDKDF (reference sequence). Trimming left V 5 bases short and J 5 bases short, with 28 bases between. CDR3 size: 18 residues. The CDR3 DNA is TGTGCCACCAGCCCCCCCCGCGGAGGCAAGATAAAACGGGACGAGCAGTACTTC. This codes for CATSPPRGGKIKRDEQYF.

The rearrangement uses TRBV5-8 and TRBJ2-7; D possibly corresponds to TRBD1 (6 bases). Trimming took 4 bases from V and 2 from J, leaving 16 bases between them. The CDR3 loop spans 15 amino acids. Germline V gives CDR1 SGHTS, CDR2 YDEGEE. CDR3 nucleotide sequence: TGTGCCAGCAGCCGCAGGGACATTCGGGCCTACGAGCAGTACTTC. Its translation: CASSRRDIRAYEQYF.

The chain links TRBV7-6 to TRBJ1-2; no clear D. Germline V gene lookup returns CDR1 SGHVS and CDR2 FNYEAQ. The length of the CDR3 is 14 residues. Deletions cut 2 bases from V and 3 bases from J, with 10 bases between. The CDR3 bases are TGTGCCAGCAGCTTACTCCCCAGTGACTATGGCTACACCTTC. This translates into CASSLLPSDYGYTF.

This chain connects TRBV5-1 to TRBJ2-4; 9 positions match TRBD1. This CDR3 region has 16 residues. V was clipped by 5 bases and J by 2 bases; unmatched bases: 8. Germline V gene sequence: CDR1 SGHRS, CDR2 YFSETQ. The CDR3 loop is CASRGTGFGSKNIQYF. DNA of the CDR3: TGCGCCAGCAGAGGGACAGGGTTTGGATCCAAAAACATTCAGTACTTC.

The chain recombines TRBV28 with TRBJ2-1; a weak D match, TRBD2 (6 bases). Deletions cut 2 bases from V and 6 bases from J, with 14 bases between. From germline, CDR1 is MDHEN and CDR2 SYDVKM. The CDR3 length is 15 residues. This CDR3 is CASSLLSGRRNEQFF. The CDR3 bases are TGTGCCAGCAGTTTACTTTCAGGGAGGCGCAATGAGCAGTTCTTC.

The chain has TRBV7-3 and TRBJ2-5, with D tentatively TRBD2 (6 bases). This CDR3 has 15 residues. Germline CDR1 is SGHTA and CDR2 is FQGTGA. Between the trimmed V and J ends, which lost 4 bases and 1 base, there was a span of 13 bases. In DNA form, the CDR3 reads TGTGCCAGCAGCTCGGGGGATAGCTCCCAAGAGACCCAGTACTTC. Translated: CASSSGDSSQETQYF.

This chain joins TRBV5-1 and TRBJ1-2, with TRBD1 matching over 11 bases. V was pared by 4 bases and J by 8 bases, with 7 bases of the junction left unmatched. This CDR3 spans 14 amino acids. Germline V gene lookup returns CDR1 SGHRS and CDR2 YFSETQ. For the CDR3, the DNA is TGCGCCAGCAGCCTCCGGGACAGGGGGTCCGGCTACACCTTC. Protein sequence: CASSLRDRGSGYTF.

The CDR3: CASSPRGGNRQETQYF. CDR3 bases: TGCGCCAGCAGCCCACGCGGGGGGAATCGTCAAGAGACCCAGTACTTC. The genes are TRBV4-3 and TRBJ2-5, with 8 bases lining up with TRBD2. The V gene's germline CDR1 is LGHNA and CDR2 YSLEER. With 4 bases clipped from V and 2 bases from J, the junction kept 9 bases outside the gene matches. This CDR3 spans 16 amino acids.

This chain links TRBV7-9 with TRBJ1-4; a possible D gene is TRBD1 (6 bases). V was clipped by 8 bases and J by 8 bases, with 15 bases between them. This CDR3 has 13 residues. Germline loops: CDR1 SEHNR, CDR2 FQNEAQ (reference sequence). CDR3 DNA: TGTGCCAGCGCCCTCTACAGGGAGGAAAAACTGTTTTTT. Translation gives CASALYREEKLFF.

The chain is built from TRBV5-6 and TRBJ2-5; D is perhaps TRBD1 (6 bases). The CDR3 has 16 amino acids. The ends were cut back, 4 bases at V and 5 bases at J, with 21 bases in the middle. Per the germline V gene, CDR1 is SGHDT and CDR2 is YYEEEE. CDR3 sequence (DNA): TGTGCCAGCAGCCCTGCTTGGGACACCGCTTCTGAGACCCAGTACTTC. This gives the protein CASSPAWDTASETQYF.

This clone was picked up one time. This chain connects TRBV7-2 to TRBJ2-7; D is perhaps TRBD2 (5 bases). With 8 bases removed from V and 0 bases from J, the gap between germline ends came to 14 bases. CDR1 is SGHTA, CDR2 FQGNSA, per germline. The CDR3 spans 14 residues. The CDR3 DNA reads TGTGCCAGCCGCCCGGTGGAGGTCTCCTACGAGCAGTACTTC. It yields the protein CASRPVEVSYEQYF.

The chain's CDR3 is CASSTGGSSTDTQYF. The DNA for the CDR3 is TGTGCCAGCAGTACCGGGGGATCAAGCACAGATACGCAGTATTTT. The J gene is TRBJ2-3, the V gene TRBV6-5; a weak D match, TRBD2 (6 bases). This CDR3 has 15 amino acids. With 5 bases removed from V and 0 bases from J, the gap between germline ends came to 12 bases. Germline CDR1 and CDR2: MNHEY and SVGAGI.

This chain links TRBV27 with TRBJ2-7, with a tentative D call TRBD1 (5 bases). The CDR3 length is 16 residues. V lost 3 bases and J 7 bases, leaving 22 bases between the germline ends. Germline-derived CDR1 and CDR2 are MNHEY and SMNVEV (reference sequence). CDR3 in amino acids: CASSFLWQGSHREQYF. CDR3 sequence (DNA): TGTGCCAGCAGTTTCCTCTGGCAGGGAAGTCATCGGGAGCAGTACTTC.

The V gene is TRBV20-1, the J gene TRBJ2-1; no definite D call. CDR1 and CDR2 (germline): DFQATT, SNEGSKA (reference sequence). The CDR3 has 10 residues. Between the trimmed V and J ends, which lost 1 base and 9 bases, there was a span of 4 bases. The CDR3 nucleotides are TGCAGTGCTAGAGTCATTGAGCAGTTCTTC. This translates into CSARVIEQFF.

This chain connects TRBV30 to TRBJ2-7, with D possibly matching TRBD2 (6 bases). This CDR3 spans 12 amino acids. Trimming removed 1 base at V and 3 bases at J, with 7 bases between. Germline loops: CDR1 GTSNPN, CDR2 SVGIG (reference sequence). The CDR3 bases are TGTGCCTGGAGTGCTAGCGTCTACGAGCAGTACTTC. It codes for CAWSASVYEQYF.

Concerning this clone: This same CDR3 is encoded by further DNA sequences in the sample. The chain has TRBV5-1 and TRBJ2-7, with 12 bases identical to TRBD2. The J segment lost 1 base and the V segment lost 1 base, leaving 0 bases of the junction unmatched. Germline CDR1 and CDR2: SGHRS and YFSETQ. The CDR3 is made up of 15 amino acids. As DNA, the CDR3 is TGCGCCAGCAGCTTGCTAGCGGGAGGGTCCTACGAGCAGTACTTC. It translates to CASSLLAGGSYEQYF.

The count of this clone is one. This rearrangement joins TRBV9 to TRBJ1-2, with no clear D. The germline gives CDR1 SGDLS, CDR2 YYNGEE. The CDR3 extends over 14 amino acids. Between the trimmed V and J ends, which lost 1 base and 0 bases, there was a span of 7 bases. The DNA for the CDR3 is TGTGCCAGCAGCGTACAGGCAGCTAACTATGGCTACACCTTC. This translates into CASSVQAANYGYTF.

The chain links TRBV25-1 to TRBJ2-5; 8 positions agree with TRBD2. V lost 3 bases, J lost 7 bases, and 10 bases stayed unmatched. The CDR3 runs to 15 residues. CDR1 is MGHDK, CDR2 SYGVNS, per germline. CDR3 amino acids: CASSDNRGGAGTQYF. Written as DNA, the CDR3 is TGTGCCAGCAGTGACAACCGGGGGGGGGCGGGGACCCAGTACTTC.

The chain links TRBV27 to TRBJ1-5, with 7 bases aligning to TRBD1. V dropped 3 bases and J dropped 6; count of bases not matched to a gene: 8. The CDR3 extends over 15 amino acids. Germline loops: CDR1 MNHEY, CDR2 SMNVEV (reference sequence). The CDR3 reads CASSLYDSGGQPQHF. The CDR3 bases are TGTGCCAGCAGTTTGTATGACTCAGGGGGTCAGCCCCAGCATTTT.

The count of this clone is one. CDR3 protein: CASSLTRANTGELFF. CDR3 DNA: TGTGCCAGCAGCCTGACTAGGGCGAACACCGGGGAGCTGTTTTTT. The rearrangement uses TRBV27 and TRBJ2-2, with D possibly matching TRBD2 (6 bases). The CDR3 consists of 15 residues. CDR1 and CDR2 from the germline V gene are MNHEY and SMNVEV (reference sequence). V was pared by 6 bases and J by 0 bases, with 11 bases between.

V usage is TRBV4-1 and J usage is TRBJ1-1; D might be TRBD1 (6 bases). With 6 bases removed from V and 4 bases from J, the gap between germline ends came to 9 bases. The CDR3 covers 12 residues. Germline loops: CDR1 MGHRA, CDR2 YSYEKL. DNA of the CDR3: TGCGCCAGCAGGAACAGGGTCACTGAAGCTTTCTTT. Encoded protein: CASRNRVTEAFF.

DNA of the CDR3: TGTGCCACCGAACCAACAGGGAGCTCCTACGAGCAGTACTTC. The encoded protein is CATEPTGSSYEQYF. The gene calls are TRBV6-5 and TRBJ2-7; TRBD1 is a possible D gene (6 bases). CDR3 length: 14 amino acids. The V and J ends lost 10 bases and 0 bases respectively, with 16 bases between them. Per germline, CDR1 MNHEY and CDR2 SVGAGI.

This chain connects TRBV5-1 to TRBJ1-3; no reliable D call. Deletions cut 4 bases from V and 0 bases from J, with 11 bases between. The CDR3 is 15 residues long. In germline, CDR1 is SGHRS, CDR2 YFSETQ. CDR3 bases: TGCGCCAGCAGCCTCACTTACAGCTCTGGAAACACCATATATTTT. Its translation: CASSLTYSSGNTIYF. The whole variable domain, remainder taken from reference TRBV5-1 and TRBJ1-3, is KAGVTQTPRYLIKTRGQQVTLSCSPISGHRSVSWYQQTPGQGLQFLFEYFSETQRNKGNFPGRFSGRQFSNSRSEMNVSTLELGDSALYLCASSLTYSSGNTIYFGEGSWLTVV.